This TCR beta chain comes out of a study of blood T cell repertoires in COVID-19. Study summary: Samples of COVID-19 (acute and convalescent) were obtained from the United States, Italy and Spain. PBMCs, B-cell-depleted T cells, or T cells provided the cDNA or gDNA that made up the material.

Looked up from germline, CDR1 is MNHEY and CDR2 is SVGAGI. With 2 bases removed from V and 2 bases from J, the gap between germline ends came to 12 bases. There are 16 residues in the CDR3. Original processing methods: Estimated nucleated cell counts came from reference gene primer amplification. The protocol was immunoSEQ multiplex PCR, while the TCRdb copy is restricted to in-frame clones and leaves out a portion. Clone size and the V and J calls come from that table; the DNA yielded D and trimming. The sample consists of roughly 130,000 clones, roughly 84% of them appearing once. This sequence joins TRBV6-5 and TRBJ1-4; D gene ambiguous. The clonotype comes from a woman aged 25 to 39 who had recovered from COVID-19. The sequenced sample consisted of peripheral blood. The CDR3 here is CASSYLPSPTNEKLFF. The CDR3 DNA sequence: TGTGCCAGCAGTTACCTCCCGTCCCCCACTAATGAAAAACTGTTTTTT.